Below, 22 T cell receptor beta chains from the same sample are listed, as sequenced in a study of blood T cells in healthy people across ages. Next came a second PCR, run for about 7 to 12 cycles, which used a sample-barcoded 5' primer along with a J-beta primer mix. TCRdb ran MiXCR on the 5' RACE reads and lists one entry per CDR3 protein. The sample carries 1.5 million or so distinct CDR3 sequences, 42% recorded once. The sample was blood. All receptors come from a woman aged 18-29 years in good health.

The rearrangement uses TRBV9 and TRBJ2-6; perhaps TRBD1 as D (7 bases). The length of the CDR3 is 19 residues. Germline CDR1 SGDLS, CDR2 YYNGEE. Trimming removed 4 bases at V and 1 base at J, with 21 bases between. The CDR3 sequence is CASSPSDRRGPSGANVLTF. The CDR3 DNA sequence: TGTGCCAGCAGCCCTTCGGACAGGAGGGGCCCTTCTGGGGCCAACGTCCTGACTTTC.

The genes are TRBV20-1 and TRBJ2-5; D remains unclear. Per the germline V gene, CDR1 is DFQATT and CDR2 is SNEGSKA (reference sequence). The CDR3 covers 13 residues. V was clipped by 3 bases and J by 5 bases, with 13 bases between them. DNA of the CDR3: TGCAGTGCTAGGCGAATTGGGCGGGAGACCCAGTACTTC. Protein product: CSARRIGRETQYF.

A single count supports this clonotype. One end of the junction fails to match germline, which may point to a read error. The V and J genes are TRBV12-3 or TRBV12-4 and TRBJ2-3; 7 bases align to TRBD1. This CDR3 contains 16 residues. The CDR3 nucleotides are TGTGCCAGCAGCTTATCAGGGGGAGCGAACACAGATACGGAGTATTTT. Encoded protein: CASSLSGGANTDTEYF.

V and J are TRBV10-3 and TRBJ1-4, with 9 positions matching TRBD1. After removal of 3 bases from V and 4 bases from J, the junction contained 3 bases not matched to a gene. This CDR3 comprises 15 residues. Germline lookup yields CDR1 ENHRY and CDR2 SYGVKD. The CDR3 DNA is TGTGCCATCAGTGACTCGGACAGGGGTAATGAAAAACTGTTTTTT. Translated, it gives CAISDSDRGNEKLFF.

This clonotype has only a few counts. The rearrangement joins TRBV7-3 to TRBJ2-1, with D tentatively TRBD1 or TRBD2 (6 bases each). CDR1 and CDR2 (germline): SGHTA, FQGTGA. Trimming took off 5 bases at V and 2 bases at J, with 16 bases between the two ends. CDR3 size: 16 residues. CDR3 amino acids: CASSPHVGGAYNEQFF. CDR3 bases: TGTGCCAGCAGCCCCCACGTGGGGGGCGCCTACAATGAGCAGTTCTTC.

This clonotype turned up a few times. The V and J genes are TRBV4-1 and TRBJ2-7; perhaps TRBD2 as D (6 bases). Germline assignment: CDR1 MGHRA and CDR2 YSYEKL. The CDR3 extends over 15 amino acids. Trimming left V 1 base short and J 4 bases short, with 14 bases between. Written as DNA, the CDR3 is TGCGCCAGCAGCCAAGTCGCTAGCGAAGAATACGAGCAGTACTTC. Encoded protein: CASSQVASEEYEQYF.

J is TRBJ2-5 and V is TRBV9; D ambiguous. V was clipped by 2 bases and J by 5 bases, with 16 bases between them. The CDR3 has 15 residues. Germline V gene sequence: CDR1 SGDLS, CDR2 YYNGEE. CDR3 sequence: CASSVSRTPGETQYF. DNA of the CDR3: TGTGCCAGCAGCGTTTCTCGAACCCCTGGGGAGACCCAGTACTTC.

The J gene is TRBJ2-1, the V gene TRBV25-1; 8 positions match TRBD1. Losses at the gene ends were 5 bases for V and 6 bases for J; bases not matched to a gene: 6. Germline V gives CDR1 MGHDK, CDR2 SYGVNS. This CDR3 is 14 amino acids long. The CDR3: CASSLDRVFNEQFF. Written as DNA, the CDR3 is TGTGCCAGCAGTCTGGACAGGGTGTTCAATGAGCAGTTCTTC.

The chain combines TRBV13 with TRBJ2-5; D perhaps matches TRBD2 (6 bases). With 0 bases removed from V and 3 bases from J, the gap between germline ends came to 17 bases. The CDR3 runs 17 residues. Germline assignment: CDR1 PRHDT and CDR2 FYEKMQ (reference sequence). The CDR3 DNA sequence: TGTGCCAGCAGCTTAGGCTGGAGGGGATTTGTCGAAGAGACCCAGTACTTC. It specifies CASSLGWRGFVEETQYF.

CDR3 in amino acids: CSAREARLAGKMYEQYF. Here the CDR3 DNA reads TGCAGTGCTAGAGAGGCCCGACTAGCGGGAAAGATGTACGAGCAGTACTTC. The rearrangement joins TRBV20-1 to TRBJ2-5; 11 nucleotides match TRBD2. The DNA end is a closer match to TRBJ2-7, so the J assignment may be wrong. Germline CDR1 DFQATT, CDR2 SNEGSKA (reference sequence). The CDR3 is 17 amino acids.

This clonotype was found a few times. The V call is TRBV7-9, the J call TRBJ1-6, with a tentative D call TRBD1 (6 bases). The CDR3 contains 15 residues. Germline CDR1 and CDR2: SEHNR and FQNEAQ (reference sequence). V lost 1 base and J lost 8, with 12 bases in between. The CDR3 DNA is TGTGCCAGCAGCTTAGTGAAACAGGGAGATTCACCCCTCCACTTT. This translates into CASSLVKQGDSPLHF.

The chain links TRBV6-1 to TRBJ2-7; D unclear. TRBJ2-4 matches the DNA end more closely, so the J call is doubtful. CDR3 length: 10 residues. Germline loops: CDR1 MNHNS, CDR2 SASEGT. CDR3 coding DNA: TGTGCCAGCAGTCCAAACATTCAGTACTTC. It translates to CASSPNIQYF.

This clonotype came up a few times. The chain recombines TRBV7-6 with TRBJ1-1; no firm D call. CDR3 size: 13 residues. The V end was cut by 5 bases, the J end by 1 base, with 8 bases between. From germline, CDR1 is SGHVS and CDR2 FNYEAQ. The chain's CDR3 is CASSGQWNTEAFF. Written as DNA, the CDR3 is TGTGCCAGCAGCGGTCAATGGAACACTGAAGCTTTCTTT.

This clonotype was picked up a small number of times. The chain employs TRBV7-9 and TRBJ2-7, with D unresolved. There are 11 residues in the CDR3. V was pared by 2 bases and J by 6 bases, with 5 bases between. Germline V gene data show CDR1 as SEHNR and CDR2 as FQNEAQ (reference sequence). The CDR3 sequence is CASSLQVEQYF. The CDR3 region has the DNA TGTGCCAGCAGCTTACAGGTCGAGCAGTACTTC.

This clonotype has a handful of counts. The genes are TRBV5-1 and TRBJ1-5; D is uncertain. V was shortened by 3 bases and J by 7 bases, with 14 bases between the two germline ends. This CDR3 region has 14 residues. Germline V gene lookup returns CDR1 SGHRS and CDR2 YFSETQ. DNA of the CDR3: TGCGCCAGCAGCTACGGAGACCCCGGCCAGCCCCAGCATTTT. Amino acids: CASSYGDPGQPQHF.

The V gene is TRBV5-1, the J gene TRBJ1-2; 7 bases line up with TRBD1. The CDR3 is made up of 13 amino acids. V shed 4 bases, J shed 5 bases, and the junction held 5 bases outside the gene matches. CDR1 is SGHRS, CDR2 YFSETQ, per germline. The CDR3 sequence is CASSAPTGYGYTF. DNA of the CDR3: TGCGCCAGCAGCGCACCGACAGGGTATGGCTACACCTTC.

The rearrangement links TRBV2 to TRBJ1-6; D unresolved. Trimming pared 5 bases from V and 7 bases from J, leaving 15 bases between. From germline, CDR1 is SNHLY and CDR2 FYNNEI. The CDR3 spans 15 residues. In DNA, the CDR3 is TGTGCCAGCAGTCCCATTTTAGGCTTAAATTCACCCCTCCACTTT. This gives the protein CASSPILGLNSPLHF.

This clonotype was seen repeatedly, ten times or more. The rearrangement uses TRBV7-3 and TRBJ2-7; possible D gene TRBD2, 6 bases. The germline V gene has CDR1 SGHTA and CDR2 FQGTGA. This CDR3 contains 16 residues. The V gene lost 1 base and the J gene lost 6 bases, with 19 bases spanning the gap. CDR3 region: CASSLNGGLNPSEQYF. The CDR3 DNA reads as TGTGCCAGCAGCTTAAATGGAGGGCTTAACCCCTCCGAGCAGTACTTC.

A word on this clonotype: Mismatch with germline at one junction end may stem from a read error. This rearrangement joins TRBV4-1 to TRBJ2-4, with 12 positions matching TRBD2. The CDR3 loop spans 15 amino acids. Germline loops: CDR1 MGHRA, CDR2 YSYEKL. This chain's CDR3 is CASSQARLAGDPMFF. DNA of the CDR3: TGCGCCAGCAGCCAGGCTCGACTAGCGGGGGACCCGATGTTCTTC.

This clonotype was counted only a few times. The V gene is TRBV7-9, the J gene TRBJ1-2; 7 bases are shared with TRBD1. In germline, CDR1 is SEHNR, CDR2 FQNEAQ (reference sequence). The V gene end was trimmed by 7 bases and the J gene end by 8 bases; junction bases not matched to a gene: 7. This CDR3 is 12 amino acids long. The CDR3 DNA follows: TGTGCCAGCACCTCCCAGGGGGGAGGCTACACCTTC. Its protein is CASTSQGGGYTF.

J is TRBJ2-3 and V is TRBV12-3 or TRBV12-4; weak D call: TRBD2 (6 bases). This CDR3 contains 15 residues. Between the trimmed V and J ends, which lost 3 bases and 6 bases, there was a span of 16 bases. The CDR3 loop is CASSFPRWEADTQYF. Here the CDR3 DNA reads TGTGCCAGCAGTTTTCCGCGATGGGAGGCCGATACGCAGTATTTT.

The rearrangement joins TRBV7-9 to TRBJ2-3; D might be TRBD1 or TRBD2, each matching 5 bases. V was pared by 5 bases and J by 6 bases, with 27 bases between. The CDR3 is 18 residues long. Germline V gives CDR1 SEHNR, CDR2 FQNEAQ (reference sequence). The CDR3 loop reads CASSTNPGRILSGDTQYF. CDR3 nucleotide sequence: TGTGCCAGCAGCACCAACCCGGGACGGATCCTCTCCGGTGATACGCAGTATTTT.